The present T cell receptor beta chain was sequenced within a study of blood T cells in healthy people across ages. General observations from the study: The fall in TCR beta diversity per million T cells was roughly linear with age.

PBMCs were isolated at a quantity of at least 6 million per sample. This clonotype was observed a handful of times. As yet, its antigen is unknown. Then a second PCR, running about 6 to 12 cycles, was carried out with a sample-barcoded 5' primer and a J-beta primer mix. TCRdb processed the 5' RACE reads anew with MiXCR; each CDR3 protein has one entry. The sample lists hundreds of thousands of distinct CDR3 sequences, 47% seen once, with approximately 25% in the top ten. This TCR was recovered from a man aged 80 or over in good health. Sequenced sample: blood.

CDR3 in DNA: TGTGCCAGCAGCCTTCGGGACCCTCGCGGGACCCAGTACTTC. It specifies CASSLRDPRGTQYF. The J gene is TRBJ2-5, the V gene TRBV3-1, with D possibly being TRBD1 or TRBD2 (5 bases each). This CDR3 comprises 14 residues. CDR1 is LGHDT, CDR2 YNNKEL, per germline (reference sequence). V lost 4 bases, J lost 7 bases, and 16 bases lay in between.